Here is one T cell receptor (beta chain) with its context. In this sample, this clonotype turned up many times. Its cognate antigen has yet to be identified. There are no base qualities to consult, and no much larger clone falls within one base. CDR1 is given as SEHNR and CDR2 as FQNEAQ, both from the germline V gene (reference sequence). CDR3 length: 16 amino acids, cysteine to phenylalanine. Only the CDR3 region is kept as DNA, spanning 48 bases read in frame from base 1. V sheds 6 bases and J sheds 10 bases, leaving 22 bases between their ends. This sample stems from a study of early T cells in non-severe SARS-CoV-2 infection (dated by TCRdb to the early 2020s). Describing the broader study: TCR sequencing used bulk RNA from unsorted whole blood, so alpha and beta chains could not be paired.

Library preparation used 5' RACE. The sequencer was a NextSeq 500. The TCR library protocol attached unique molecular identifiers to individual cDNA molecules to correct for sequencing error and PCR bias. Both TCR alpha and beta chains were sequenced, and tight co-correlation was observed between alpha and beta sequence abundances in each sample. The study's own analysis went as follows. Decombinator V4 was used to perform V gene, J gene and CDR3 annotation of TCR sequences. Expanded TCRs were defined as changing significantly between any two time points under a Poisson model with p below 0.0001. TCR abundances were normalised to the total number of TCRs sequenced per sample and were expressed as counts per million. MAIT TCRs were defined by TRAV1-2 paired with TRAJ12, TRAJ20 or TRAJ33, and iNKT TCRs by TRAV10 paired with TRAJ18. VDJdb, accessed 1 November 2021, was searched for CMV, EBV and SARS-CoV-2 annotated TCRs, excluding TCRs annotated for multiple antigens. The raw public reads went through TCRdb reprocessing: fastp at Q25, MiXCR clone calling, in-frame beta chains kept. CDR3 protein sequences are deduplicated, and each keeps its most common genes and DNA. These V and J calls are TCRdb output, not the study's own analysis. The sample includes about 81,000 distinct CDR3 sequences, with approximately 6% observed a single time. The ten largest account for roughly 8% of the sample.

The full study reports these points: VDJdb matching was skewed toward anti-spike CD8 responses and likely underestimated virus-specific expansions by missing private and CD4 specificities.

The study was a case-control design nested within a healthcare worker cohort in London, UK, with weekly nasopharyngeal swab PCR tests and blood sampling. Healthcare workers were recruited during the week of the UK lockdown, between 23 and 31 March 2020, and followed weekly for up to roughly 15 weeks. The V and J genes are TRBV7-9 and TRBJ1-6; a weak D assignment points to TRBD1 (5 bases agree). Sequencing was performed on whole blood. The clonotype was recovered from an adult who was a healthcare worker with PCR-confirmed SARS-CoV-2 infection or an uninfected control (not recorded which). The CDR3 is CASSPQAGDEGSPLHF. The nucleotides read TGTGCCAGCAGTCCCCAGGCCGGGGACGAAGGGTCACCCCTCCACTTT.